This T cell receptor (beta chain) was recorded in a study of T cell changes during pregnancy in multiple sclerosis. Using immunoSEQ multiplex PCR, the repertoire was profiled, and TCRdb retains in-frame clones only, with some absent. The repertoire holds approximately 37,000 clones, 90% to 95% seen once, with about 0.4% in the top ten. Looked up from germline, CDR1 is SGDLS and CDR2 is YYNGEE. V dropped 4 bases and J dropped 5; count of bases not matched to a gene: 11. This CDR3 spans 16 amino acids. The clonotype originates from a female donor in good health, enrolled as a control in a pregnancy study. Sample: CD4+ T cells from peripheral blood mononuclear cells, taken in the third trimester of pregnancy. V gene TRBV9 combines with J gene TRBJ2-1; 8 bases are shared with TRBD2. The CDR3 coding sequence is TGTGCCAGCAGCTCGTTTTCGGGGGGGCTGCACAATGAGCAGTTCTTC. Protein product: CASSSFSGGLHNEQFF.